The rows below give T cell receptor beta chains drawn from one sample of a study of T cells in localized non-small cell lung cancer. The method was immunoSEQ multiplex PCR; TCRdb's version includes in-frame clones alone and lacks a portion of them. The sample consists of about 24,000 clones, roughly 89% of them appearing once. This sample comprised peripheral blood, obtained before any cancer treatment. These receptors originate from a man aged 40-75 years with stage I squamous cell lung carcinoma. CDR3s include the opening cysteine and the closing phenylalanine or tryptophan. D genes are given only for firm matches. Size tells how often a clone was seen (once, few, many) or the class of an expanded clone, and some rows leave it out.

abundance: -
d_gene: -
v_gene: TRBV5-1
j_gene: TRBJ2-2
CDR3aa: CASREDTGELFF

abundance: -
d_gene: -
v_gene: TRBV15
j_gene: TRBJ1-5
CDR3aa: CATSRGPWGEGNQPQHF

abundance: -
d_gene: -
v_gene: TRBV25-1
j_gene: TRBJ2-3
CDR3aa: CASSDHGGITDTQYF

abundance: -
d_gene: -
v_gene: TRBV29-1
j_gene: TRBJ1-2
CDR3aa: CSVDHSPSIGYTF

abundance: few
d_gene: -
v_gene: TRBV30
j_gene: TRBJ1-1
CDR3aa: CAWRGRTTRDTEAFF

abundance: -
d_gene: TRBD1
v_gene: TRBV5-1
j_gene: TRBJ2-7
CDR3aa: CASRPSGGGEQYF

abundance: -
d_gene: -
v_gene: TRBV7-8
j_gene: TRBJ2-1
CDR3aa: CASRGASHYDNEQFF

abundance: -
d_gene: TRBD1
v_gene: TRBV7-9
j_gene: TRBJ1-3
CDR3aa: CASSSYRGSGNTIYF

abundance: few
d_gene: -
v_gene: TRBV9
j_gene: TRBJ1-3
CDR3aa: CASSVDDTGNTIYF

abundance: -
d_gene: TRBD1
v_gene: TRBV5-4
j_gene: TRBJ2-7
CDR3aa: CASSLWDSSYEQYF

abundance: -
d_gene: -
v_gene: TRBV6-5
j_gene: TRBJ2-3
CDR3aa: CASRGVTGTDTQYF

abundance: once
d_gene: -
v_gene: TRBV2
j_gene: TRBJ1-6
CDR3aa: CASSAQGPLHF

abundance: -
d_gene: -
v_gene: TRBV28
j_gene: TRBJ1-6
CDR3aa: CASSFPRQGLRSPLHF

abundance: -
d_gene: -
v_gene: TRBV2
j_gene: TRBJ2-1
CDR3aa: CASRRRVSGVNNEQFF

abundance: -
d_gene: TRBD1
v_gene: TRBV2
j_gene: TRBJ2-7
CDR3aa: CASSVGGTGSYEQYF

abundance: -
d_gene: -
v_gene: TRBV28
j_gene: TRBJ1-1
CDR3aa: CASSSLLRRKTEAFF

abundance: -
d_gene: -
v_gene: TRBV5-1
j_gene: TRBJ1-1
CDR3aa: CASSLALLGTEAFF

abundance: -
d_gene: TRBD1
v_gene: TRBV29-1
j_gene: TRBJ1-2
CDR3aa: CSVSQGDLGYTF

abundance: -
d_gene: -
v_gene: TRBV4-2
j_gene: TRBJ2-2
CDR3aa: CASSQDWRGGGTGELFF

abundance: -
d_gene: TRBD1
v_gene: TRBV28
j_gene: TRBJ1-5
CDR3aa: CASSPGTGDQPQHF

abundance: -
d_gene: -
v_gene: TRBV9
j_gene: TRBJ1-2
CDR3aa: CASSALGGYTF

abundance: -
d_gene: -
v_gene: TRBV6-5
j_gene: TRBJ2-7
CDR3aa: CASSYGSLSSYEQYF

abundance: -
d_gene: TRBD2
v_gene: TRBV28
j_gene: TRBJ2-3
CDR3aa: CASRRDPSGAGSDTQYF

abundance: -
d_gene: -
v_gene: TRBV19
j_gene: TRBJ2-6
CDR3aa: CASREVPGANVLTF

abundance: -
d_gene: TRBD1
v_gene: TRBV19
j_gene: TRBJ1-1
CDR3aa: CASTATGSLNTEAFF

abundance: -
d_gene: -
v_gene: TRBV9
j_gene: TRBJ2-7
CDR3aa: CASSAFTGEQYF

abundance: -
d_gene: TRBD2
v_gene: TRBV6-1
j_gene: TRBJ2-1
CDR3aa: CASRTSGGDNEQFF

abundance: -
d_gene: -
v_gene: TRBV9
j_gene: TRBJ1-5
CDR3aa: CASSSSPGEGQPQHF

abundance: few
d_gene: TRBD2
v_gene: TRBV19
j_gene: TRBJ2-4
CDR3aa: CASSLAAAKNIQYF

abundance: -
d_gene: TRBD1
v_gene: TRBV29-1
j_gene: TRBJ1-6
CDR3aa: CSVRYGQGSNSPLHF

abundance: hyperexpanded
d_gene: TRBD1
v_gene: TRBV9
j_gene: TRBJ1-5
CDR3aa: CASSPGTGGSNQPQHF